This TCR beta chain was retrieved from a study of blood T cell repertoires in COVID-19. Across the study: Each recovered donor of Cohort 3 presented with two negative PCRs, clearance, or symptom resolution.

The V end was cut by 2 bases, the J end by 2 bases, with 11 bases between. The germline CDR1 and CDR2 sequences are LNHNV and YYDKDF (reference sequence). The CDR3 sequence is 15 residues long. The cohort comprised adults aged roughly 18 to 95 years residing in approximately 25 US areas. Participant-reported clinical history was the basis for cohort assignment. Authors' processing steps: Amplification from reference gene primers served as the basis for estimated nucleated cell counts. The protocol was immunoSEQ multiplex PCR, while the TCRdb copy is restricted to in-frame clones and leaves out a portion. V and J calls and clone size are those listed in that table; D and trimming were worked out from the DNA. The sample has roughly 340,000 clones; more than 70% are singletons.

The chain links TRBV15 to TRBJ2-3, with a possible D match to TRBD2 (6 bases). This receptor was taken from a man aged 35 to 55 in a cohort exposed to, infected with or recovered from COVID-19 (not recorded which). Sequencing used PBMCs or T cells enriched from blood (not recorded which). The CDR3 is CATSRRGRITDTQYF. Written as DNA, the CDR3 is TGTGCCACCAGCAGACGAGGGAGGATCACAGATACGCAGTATTTT.